These 21 T cell receptor beta chains originate from one sample sequenced in a study of early T cells in non-severe SARS-CoV-2 infection. TCRdb called the 5' RACE reads again in MiXCR, with one record for every CDR3 protein. The sample contains about 84,000 distinct CDR3 sequences, around 10% of which appear only once. The sample comprised whole blood. The receptor source for this set is an adult who was a healthcare worker with PCR-confirmed SARS-CoV-2 infection or an uninfected control (not recorded which).

This clonotype was detected many times. V gene TRBV3-1 combines with J gene TRBJ2-7, with D maybe TRBD1 (5 bases). V dropped 5 bases and J dropped 2 bases, with 13 bases sitting between them. Germline CDR1 LGHDT, CDR2 YNNKEL (reference sequence). The length of the CDR3 is 14 residues. CDR3 sequence: CASSWGRRTYEQYF. The CDR3 nucleotides are TGTGCCAGCAGCTGGGGCCGTCGGACCTACGAGCAGTACTTC.

The gene calls are TRBV7-6 and TRBJ2-2; TRBD1 is a possible D gene (5 bases). Trimming took 1 base from V and 4 from J, leaving 7 bases between them. The germline CDR1 and CDR2 sequences are SGHVS and FNYEAQ. The length of the CDR3 is 14 residues. DNA for the CDR3: TGTGCCAGCAGCTTAGTACAGGCCACCGGGGAGCTGTTTTTT. It specifies CASSLVQATGELFF.

This clonotype was counted at least ten times. The rearrangement uses TRBV4-2 and TRBJ2-1, with 13 bases matching TRBD2. J gave up 6 bases and V 3 bases, and 5 bases lay outside the gene matches. CDR1 and CDR2 from the germline V gene are LGHNA and YNFKEQ. This CDR3 comprises 16 residues. CDR3 bases: TGTGCCAGCAGCCAGGAACTAGCGGGGGGGCGCAATGAGCAGTTCTTC. Its protein product is CASSQELAGGRNEQFF.

Many counts were recorded for this clonotype. The V and J genes are TRBV9 and TRBJ2-2; D ambiguous. In germline, CDR1 is SGDLS, CDR2 YYNGEE. The CDR3 spans 14 residues. The germline V and J ends were trimmed by 3 bases and 1 base, with 7 bases remaining between them. The CDR3 nucleotides are TGTGCCAGCAGCGGGTGGGAGAACACCGGGGAGCTGTTTTTT. Its translation is CASSGWENTGELFF.

This chain connects TRBV11-3 to TRBJ2-5; the match to TRBD2 covers 14 bases. CDR3 length equals 18 residues. CDR1 and CDR2 (germline): SGHNT, YENEEA. Trimming at V came to 5 bases and at J to 1 base, leaving 9 bases not matched to a gene. The CDR3 nucleotides read TGTGCCAGCAGCCCCCCTGGACTAGCGGGAGGCCCCCAAGAGACCCAGTACTTC. This encodes CASSPPGLAGGPQETQYF.

In its sample, this clonotype was seen many times. The chain employs TRBV11-2 and TRBJ2-3, with D perhaps assigned TRBD1 or TRBD2 (5 bases each). V was cut by 0 bases and J by 5 bases, with 30 bases left in between. Germline lookup yields CDR1 SGHAT and CDR2 FQNNGV. The CDR3 is made up of 21 amino acids. The CDR3 reads CASSLDHPGRLSGTTQDTQYF. The CDR3 DNA reads TGTGCCAGCAGCTTAGATCATCCGGGACGCCTATCGGGGACCACACAAGATACGCAGTATTTT.

The table lists this clonotype with many counts. V gene TRBV2 combines with J gene TRBJ1-1; the D gene is possibly TRBD1 (5 bases). CDR3 length: 13 amino acids. Trimming left V 7 bases short and J 1 base short, with 10 bases between. The germline V gene has CDR1 SNHLY and CDR2 FYNNEI. The chain's CDR3 is CASNTDRNTEAFF. The CDR3, as DNA: TGTGCCAGCAATACCGACAGGAACACTGAAGCTTTCTTT.

This clonotype was observed a few times. This chain links TRBV20-1 with TRBJ2-7; 7 nucleotides align to TRBD2. The CDR3 loop spans 13 amino acids. In germline, CDR1 is DFQATT, CDR2 SNEGSKA (reference sequence). The junction had 8 bases not matched to a gene; V was cut back by 6 bases and J by 3 bases. CDR3 region: CSAQTSPYYEQYF. The CDR3 bases are TGCAGTGCCCAGACTAGCCCCTACTACGAGCAGTACTTC.

V gene TRBV7-9 combines with J gene TRBJ1-5, with D uncertain. CDR3 length equals 14 residues. Germline lookup yields CDR1 SEHNR and CDR2 FQNEAQ (reference sequence). V lost 4 bases and J 6 bases, leaving 13 bases between the germline ends. CDR3 nucleotide sequence: TGTGCCAGCAGCTCCCATCCGATGGGTCAGCCCCAGCATTTT. It specifies CASSSHPMGQPQHF. Full variable domain (outside the CDR3, taken from reference TRBV7-9 and TRBJ1-5): DTGVSQNPRHKITKRGQNVTFRCDPISEHNRLYWYRQTLGQGPEFLTYFQNEAQLEKSRLLSDRFSAERPKGSFSTLEIQRTEQGDSAMYLCASSSHPMGQPQHFGDGTRLSIL.

V and J are TRBV19 and TRBJ1-4; D is unresolved. Germline lookup yields CDR1 LNHDA and CDR2 SQIVND (reference sequence). V lost 5 bases and J 3 bases, leaving 7 bases between the germline ends. This CDR3 contains 13 residues. The CDR3 protein is CASSSLANEKLFF. CDR3 DNA sequence: TGTGCCAGTAGTTCCCTAGCTAATGAAAAACTGTTTTTT.

This clonotype showed up just a few times. This chain connects TRBV7-2 to TRBJ2-1, with 10 bases lining up with TRBD1. Germline V lookup: CDR1 SGHTA, CDR2 FQGNSA. The CDR3 loop spans 13 amino acids. V dropped 5 bases and J dropped 7; count of bases not matched to a gene: 2. CDR3 DNA: TGTGCCAGCAGCCGGGACAGGGGAAATGAGCAGTTCTTC. Translated, it gives CASSRDRGNEQFF.

There are a few counts of this clonotype. V and J are TRBV5-5 and TRBJ1-2; D remains unclear. The CDR3 covers 12 residues. V lost 0 bases and J 4 bases, leaving 4 bases between the germline ends. Germline-derived CDR1 and CDR2 are SGHKS and YYEKEE (reference sequence). The DNA for the CDR3 is TGTGCCAGCAGCTTGGAAACCTATGGCTACACCTTC. The encoded protein is CASSLETYGYTF.

This clonotype occurred many times. This sequence joins TRBV12-3 or TRBV12-4 and TRBJ1-5, with D perhaps TRBD1 (5 bases). This CDR3 has 14 residues. Between the trimmed V and J ends, which lost 3 bases and 6 bases, there was a span of 12 bases. The CDR3 sequence is CASSFTGPGQPQHF. The CDR3 DNA reads as TGTGCCAGCAGTTTTACAGGCCCGGGTCAGCCCCAGCATTTT.

In this sample, this clonotype turned up a few times. This chain links TRBV9 with TRBJ2-2; D gene uncertain. The CDR3 contains 13 residues. CDR1 is SGDLS and CDR2 is YYNGEE in the germline V gene. Between the trimmed V and J ends, which lost 0 bases and 6 bases, there was a span of 6 bases. CDR3 amino acids: CASSVVQAGELFF. In DNA, the CDR3 is TGTGCCAGCAGCGTAGTTCAGGCCGGGGAGCTGTTTTTT. The whole variable domain, filled in from reference TRBV9 and TRBJ2-2, reads DSGVTQTPKHLITATGQRVTLRCSPRSGDLSVYWYQQSLDQGLQFLIQYYNGEERAKGNILERFSAQQFPDLHSELNLSSLELGDSALYFCASSVVQAGELFFGEGSRLTVL.

This clonotype was found many times. The chain uses TRBV10-3 and TRBJ2-3; the D is unclear. The CDR3 consists of 14 residues. Between the trimmed V and J ends, which lost 7 bases and 5 bases, there was a span of 16 bases. In germline, CDR1 is ENHRY, CDR2 SYGVKD. Here the CDR3 reads CAITQKDLGDTQYF. Here the CDR3 DNA reads TGTGCCATCACCCAGAAGGATCTAGGAGATACGCAGTATTTT.

This clonotype was observed a handful of times. V usage is TRBV12-3 or TRBV12-4 and J usage is TRBJ1-5; 8 bases are a match to TRBD1. V gave up 0 bases and J gave up 6 bases; unmatched junction bases: 1. There are 14 residues in the CDR3. The chain's CDR3 is CASSLARGPQPQHF. DNA for the CDR3: TGTGCCAGCAGTTTAGCCAGGGGGCCTCAGCCCCAGCATTTT.

V gene TRBV9 combines with J gene TRBJ2-3; D is undetermined. With 0 bases removed from V and 8 bases from J, the gap between germline ends came to 10 bases. The CDR3 has 13 residues. Germline assignment: CDR1 SGDLS and CDR2 YYNGEE. The CDR3 DNA reads TGTGCCAGCAGCGTAGACCCTAAGGGTACGCAGTATTTT. As protein: CASSVDPKGTQYF.

Ten or more counts support this clonotype. The rearrangement links TRBV7-2 to TRBJ2-6; D is undetermined. The CDR3 is 17 amino acids. Germline values: CDR1 SGHTA, CDR2 FQGNSA. The V gene lost 5 bases and the J gene lost 0 bases, with 14 bases spanning the gap. The CDR3: CASSPSARTSGANVLTF. The CDR3 DNA reads as TGTGCCAGCAGCCCCTCGGCACGGACCTCTGGGGCCAACGTCCTGACTTTC.

This clonotype occurred many times. This chain links TRBV29-1 with TRBJ2-1; TRBD1 aligns across 9 bases. The germline V gene has CDR1 SQVTM and CDR2 ANQGSEA. After removal of 6 bases from V and 6 bases from J, the junction contained 9 bases not matched to a gene. This CDR3 has 14 amino acids. CDR3 nucleotides: TGCAGCGTGGGGGACAGGGCTCGGGCCAATGAGCAGTTCTTC. Protein: CSVGDRARANEQFF.

This clonotype was seen at least ten times. J is TRBJ1-5 and V is TRBV12-3 or TRBV12-4; D not resolved. The CDR3 contains 14 residues. V was shortened by 11 bases and J by 3 bases, with 17 bases between the two germline ends. CDR3 region: CAPKGGAPNQPQHF. The CDR3 nucleotides read TGTGCCCCGAAAGGAGGAGCTCCCAATCAGCCCCAGCATTTT.

This clonotype was detected many times. The chain recombines TRBV18 with TRBJ2-1; maybe TRBD2 (6 bases). The germline V and J ends were trimmed by 4 bases and 8 bases, with 15 bases remaining between them. Per germline, CDR1 KGHSH and CDR2 LQKENI. The CDR3 consists of 14 residues. DNA of the CDR3: TGTGCCAGCTCACGCCCCCCGGGGGTGCATGAGCAGTTCTTC. It is translated as CASSRPPGVHEQFF.